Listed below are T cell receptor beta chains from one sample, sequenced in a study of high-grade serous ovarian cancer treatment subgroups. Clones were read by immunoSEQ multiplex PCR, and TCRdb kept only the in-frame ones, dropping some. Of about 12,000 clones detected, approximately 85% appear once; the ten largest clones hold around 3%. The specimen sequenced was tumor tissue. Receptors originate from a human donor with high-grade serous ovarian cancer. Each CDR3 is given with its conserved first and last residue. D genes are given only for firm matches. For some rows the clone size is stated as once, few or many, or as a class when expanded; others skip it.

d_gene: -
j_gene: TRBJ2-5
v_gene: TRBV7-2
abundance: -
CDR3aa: CASSLYQETQYF
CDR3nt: TGTGCCAGCAGCTTATACCAAGAGACCCAGTACTTC

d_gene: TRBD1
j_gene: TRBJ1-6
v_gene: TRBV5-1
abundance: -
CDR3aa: CASTRDSNSPLHF
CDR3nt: TGCGCCAGCACCCGGGACAGTAATTCACCCCTCCACTTT

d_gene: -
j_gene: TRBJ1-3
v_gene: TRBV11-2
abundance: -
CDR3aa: CASSFQGGLSGNTIYF
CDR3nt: TGTGCCAGCAGCTTCCAAGGAGGTCTCTCTGGAAACACCATATATTTT

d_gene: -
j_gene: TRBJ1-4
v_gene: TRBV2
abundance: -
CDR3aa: CASSAERGNEKLFF
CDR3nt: TGTGCCAGCAGTGCTGAGAGGGGTAATGAAAAACTGTTTTTT

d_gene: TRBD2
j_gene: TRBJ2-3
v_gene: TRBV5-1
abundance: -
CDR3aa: CASSRGLASDTQYF
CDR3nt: TGCGCCAGCAGCCGTGGACTAGCGTCTGATACGCAGTATTTT

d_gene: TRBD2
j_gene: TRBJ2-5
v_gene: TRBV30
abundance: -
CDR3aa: CAWSVGGETQYF
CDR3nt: TGTGCCTGGAGTGTCGGGGGGGAGACCCAGTACTTC

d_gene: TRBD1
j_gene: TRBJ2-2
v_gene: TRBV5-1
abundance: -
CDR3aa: CASSHGMDRALTGELFF
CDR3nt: TGCGCCAGCAGTCACGGCATGGACAGGGCCTTAACCGGGGAGCTGTTTTTT

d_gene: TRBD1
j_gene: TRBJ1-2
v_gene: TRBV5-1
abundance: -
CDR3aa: CASSLEGRGAYGYTF
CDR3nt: TGCGCCAGCAGCTTGGAAGGCAGGGGGGCGTATGGCTACACCTTC

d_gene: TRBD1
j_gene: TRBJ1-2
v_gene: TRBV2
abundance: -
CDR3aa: CASSEYGTGVGGYTF
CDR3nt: TGTGCCAGCAGTGAATACGGGACAGGGGTGGGAGGCTACACCTTC

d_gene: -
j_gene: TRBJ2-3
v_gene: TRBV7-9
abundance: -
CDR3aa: CASSLAMGLKTDTQYF
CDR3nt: TGTGCCAGCAGCTTAGCTATGGGGCTGAAGACAGATACGCAGTATTTT

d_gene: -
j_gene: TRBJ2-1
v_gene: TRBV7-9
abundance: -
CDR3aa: CASSLWAGPDYNEQFF
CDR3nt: TGTGCCAGCAGCTTATGGGCAGGGCCCGACTACAATGAGCAGTTCTTC

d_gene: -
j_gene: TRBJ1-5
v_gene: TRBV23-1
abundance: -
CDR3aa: CASSQPHGGRRDSNQPQHF
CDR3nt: TGCGCCAGCAGTCAACCCCATGGAGGGAGGCGTGATAGCAATCAGCCCCAGCATTTT

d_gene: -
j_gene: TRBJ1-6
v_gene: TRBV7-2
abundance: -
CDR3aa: CASSAVAGTPNSPLHF
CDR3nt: TGTGCCAGCAGCGCAGTAGCCGGGACGCCTAATTCACCCCTCCACTTT

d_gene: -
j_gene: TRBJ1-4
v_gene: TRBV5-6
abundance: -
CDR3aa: CASSAWGTNEKLFF
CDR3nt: TGTGCCAGCAGCGCGTGGGGAACTAATGAAAAACTGTTTTTT

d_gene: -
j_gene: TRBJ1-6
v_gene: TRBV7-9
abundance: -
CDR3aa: CASSLTNQNSPLHF
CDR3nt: TGTGCCAGCAGCTTAACAAATCAGAATTCACCCCTCCACTTT

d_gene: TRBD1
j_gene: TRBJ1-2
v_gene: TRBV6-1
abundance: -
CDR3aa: CASSEGTGGSITF
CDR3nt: TGTGCCAGCAGTGAAGGGACAGGGGGATCTATCACCTTC

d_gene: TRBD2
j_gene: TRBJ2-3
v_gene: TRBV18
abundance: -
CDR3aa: CASSPGGGNTDTQYF
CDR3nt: TGTGCCAGCTCACCAGGCGGGGGAAACACAGATACGCAGTATTTT

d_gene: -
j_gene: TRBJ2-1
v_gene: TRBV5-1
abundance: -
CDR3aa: CASSFNTWEDEQFF
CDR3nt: TGCGCCAGCAGCTTTAACACCTGGGAGGATGAGCAGTTCTTC

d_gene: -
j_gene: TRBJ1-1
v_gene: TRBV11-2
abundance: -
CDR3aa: CASSSDMNTEAFF
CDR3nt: TGTGCCAGCAGCTCCGACATGAACACTGAAGCTTTCTTT

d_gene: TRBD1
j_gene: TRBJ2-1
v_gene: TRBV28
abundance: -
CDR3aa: CASRETGGYNEQFF
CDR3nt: TGTGCCAGCAGGGAGACAGGGGGCTACAATGAGCAGTTCTTC

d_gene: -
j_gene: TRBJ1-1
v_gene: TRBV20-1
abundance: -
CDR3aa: CSAPLGSGAFF
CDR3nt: TGCAGTGCTCCACTAGGCAGCGGAGCTTTCTTT

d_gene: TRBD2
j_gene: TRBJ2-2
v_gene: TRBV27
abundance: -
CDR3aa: CASSRAGGFYTGELFF
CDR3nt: TGTGCCAGCTCTAGGGCGGGGGGGTTTTACACCGGGGAGCTGTTTTTT

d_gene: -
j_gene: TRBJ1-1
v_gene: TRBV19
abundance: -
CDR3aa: CASSQSPTGPNTEAFF
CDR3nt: TGTGCCAGTAGTCAATCCCCGACAGGCCCGAACACTGAAGCTTTCTTT

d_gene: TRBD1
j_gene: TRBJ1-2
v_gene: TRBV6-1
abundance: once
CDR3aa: CASSGDRAYGYTF
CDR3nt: TGTGCCAGCAGTGGGGACAGGGCCTATGGCTACACCTTC

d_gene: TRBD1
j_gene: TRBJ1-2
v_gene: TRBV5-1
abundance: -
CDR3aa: CASSYRQGRDYGYTF
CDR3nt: TGCGCCAGCAGTTATAGACAGGGTCGCGACTATGGCTACACCTTC

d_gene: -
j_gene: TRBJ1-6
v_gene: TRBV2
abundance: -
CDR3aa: CASSVQLNSPLHF
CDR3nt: TGTGCCAGCAGTGTGCAACTGAATTCACCCCTCCACTTT

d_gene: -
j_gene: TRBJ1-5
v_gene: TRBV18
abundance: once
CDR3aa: CASSPSQFNQPQHF
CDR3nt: TGTGCCAGCTCACCAAGTCAGTTCAATCAGCCCCAGCATTTT

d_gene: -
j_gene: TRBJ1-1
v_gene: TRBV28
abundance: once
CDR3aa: CASSRALGGNTEAFF
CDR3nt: TGTGCCAGCAGTCGGGCGCTGGGGGGTAACACTGAAGCTTTCTTT

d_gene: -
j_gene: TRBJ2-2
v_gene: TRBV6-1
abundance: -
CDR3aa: CASVSQIGTGELFF
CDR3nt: TGTGCCAGCGTGAGTCAGATTGGCACCGGGGAGCTGTTTTTT

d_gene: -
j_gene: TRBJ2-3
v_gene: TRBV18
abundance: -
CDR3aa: CASSPPTDTQYF
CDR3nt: TGTGCCAGCTCACCACCTACAGATACGCAGTATTTT

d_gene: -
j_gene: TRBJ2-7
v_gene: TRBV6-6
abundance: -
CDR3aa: CASSLGGRSYEQYF
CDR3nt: TGTGCCAGCAGCTTAGGTGGGCGTTCCTACGAGCAGTACTTC